Below, one TCR beta chain is given with its context. The data derive from a study of CD8 T cells in Susac syndrome. Germline CDR1 and CDR2: SGHRS and YFSETQ. The germline V and J ends were trimmed by 4 bases and 0 bases, with 10 bases remaining between them. The CDR3 totals 14 residues. TEMRA cells were FACS-enriched and CD8+ and CD4+ T cells negatively isolated. When the RNA was reverse transcribed, random hexamers were used with an input of about 0.5 to 1 ug. Using its own MiXCR run on the immunoSEQ multiplex PCR reads, TCRdb lists one record per CDR3 protein. The sample carries roughly 170,000 distinct CDR3 sequences, over 85% recorded once.

The receptor's source is a human donor with multiple sclerosis. The gene calls are TRBV5-1 and TRBJ1-2, with D perhaps matching TRBD1 (6 bases). The sample consisted of CD4+ T cells from PBMCs. CDR3 amino acids: CASSGQGPNYGYTF. The CDR3 coding sequence is TGCGCCAGCAGCGGGCAGGGGCCTAACTATGGCTACACCTTC.